One and the same sample provided the 3 T cell receptor beta chains below, sequenced in a study of PD-1 blockade in classical Hodgkin lymphoma. Time point given: cycle 4 day 1 (C4D1), after more than five weeks of nivolumab. Each of the patients experienced relapse following autologous stem cell transplantation, and their brentuximab vedotin exposure differed. The repertoire was sequenced with immunoSEQ multiplex PCR; TCRdb's copy has only in-frame clones and lacks some. The sample comprises about 24,000 clones, roughly four fifths of which are singletons, and 22% rests with the top ten. The starting material was peripheral blood mononuclear cells (PBMCs), obtained before the fourth cycle of nivolumab. The origin of the receptors is a human donor with classical Hodgkin lymphoma.

The J gene is TRBJ2-7, the V gene TRBV6-6, with D possibly being TRBD1 (6 bases). V gave up 5 bases and J gave up 6 bases, with 11 bases separating them. CDR1 is MNHNY and CDR2 is SVGAGI in the germline V gene (reference sequence). This CDR3 contains 12 residues. This CDR3 is CASSALGGEQYF. The CDR3 DNA reads as TGTGCCAGCAGTGCACTAGGGGGCGAGCAGTACTTC.

CDR3 protein: CASSQVAGKMNTEAFF. In DNA, the CDR3 is TGCGCCAGCAGCCAAGTGGCGGGGAAAATGAACACTGAAGCTTTCTTT. This chain joins TRBV4-1 and TRBJ1-1; no definite D call. Deletions cut 1 base from V and 0 bases from J, with 12 bases between. From germline, CDR1 is MGHRA and CDR2 YSYEKL. This CDR3 is 16 amino acids long.

V and J are TRBV7-8 and TRBJ1-4; D possibly corresponds to TRBD1 (5 bases). Between the trimmed V and J ends, which lost 5 bases and 2 bases, there was a span of 12 bases. The germline CDR1 and CDR2 sequences are SGHVS and FQNEAQ. CDR3 size: 15 residues. The CDR3, as DNA: TGTGCCAGCAGCCGAACACAGGAGACTAATGAAAAACTGTTTTTT. This sequence encodes CASSRTQETNEKLFF.